This is a list of T cell receptor beta chains from one sample in a study of blood T cell repertoires in COVID-19. The protocol was immunoSEQ multiplex PCR, while the TCRdb copy is restricted to in-frame clones and leaves out a portion. The table lists around 140,000 clones, 88% of them singletons, with 1.7% in the top ten. The sample consisted of peripheral blood. These receptors all come from a woman between 50 and 59 years old with acute or convalescent COVID-19. Each CDR3 is given without its conserved first and last residue.

cdr3_length,j_call,v_call,cdr3_aa
13,TRBJ2-1,TRBV18,ASSPDQGLGNEQF
14,TRBJ2-7,TRBV12-5,ASGLGLVSDFYEQY
10,TRBJ2-5,TRBV6-5,ASSSYKETQY
14,TRBJ1-1,TRBV10-3,AISEPGQSGTAEAF
13,TRBJ1-6,TRBV7-9,ASSLGQGGNSPLH
10,TRBJ2-1,TRBV7-3,ASSFSRNEQF
13,TRBJ2-7,TRBV9,ASSVDAGGIYEQY
11,TRBJ2-7,TRBV27,ASSLGAINEQY
12,TRBJ2-2,TRBV28,ATLGGPHTGELF
9,TRBJ1-1,TRBV20-1,RRDRNTEAF